This T cell receptor (beta chain) was profiled in a study of shared clonotypes between healthy human individuals. The CDR3 runs to 15 residues. Germline CDR1 SEHNR, CDR2 FQNEAQ (reference sequence). V gave up 1 base and J gave up 0 bases, with 10 bases separating them. A note on this clone: The antigen remains unidentified.

Here immunoSEQ multiplex PCR was the method, and the copy in TCRdb shows in-frame clones only, minus some. The sample records fewer than 600,000 clones, 70% to 80% being singletons. Study-level results: Only blood underwent sampling, and tissue repertoires likely differ. Only a few donors were included, so the genetic and exposure-history diversity represented was limited.

The sequence was collected from a middle-aged woman in good health. Some clones in this sample may be carry-over from other donors' samples. Sequencing was performed on PBMCs. The J gene is TRBJ2-7, the V gene TRBV7-9; D is ambiguous. This CDR3 is CASSLDAESSYEQYF. Written as DNA, the CDR3 is TGTGCCAGCAGCTTAGACGCGGAGAGCTCCTACGAGCAGTACTTC.